The rows below give T cell receptor beta chains drawn from one sample of a study of blood T cell repertoires in COVID-19. TCRdb's copy holds only in-frame clones and misses some; the assay was immunoSEQ multiplex PCR. The sample has 150,000 to 180,000 clones, about 90% seen once. The material sequenced was peripheral blood. The receptor set was obtained from a man aged 50 or older with acute or convalescent COVID-19. Each CDR3 is given with its conserved first and last residue. D genes are given only for firm matches. Rows may omit the clone size; those that give it use once, few, many or a size class.

v_call	j_call	clone_size	d_call	cdr3_aa	cdr3_nt
TRBV7-6	TRBJ1-6	-	-	CASSLGGRGLGSPLHF	TGTGCCAGCAGCTTAGGTGGCAGGGGCCTAGGTTCACCCCTCCACTTT
TRBV15	TRBJ1-2	-	-	CATSRAGRVDYGYTF	TGTGCCACCAGCAGAGCGGGGAGGGTGGACTATGGCTACACCTTC
TRBV11-3	TRBJ1-6	-	-	CASSLARGLGNSPLHF	TGTGCCAGCAGCTTAGCGCGGGGGCTCGGTAATTCACCCCTCCACTTT
TRBV4-2	TRBJ2-7	-	TRBD2	CASSQDYGRAYEQYF	TGTGCCAGCAGCCAAGATTACGGGAGGGCCTACGAGCAGTACTTC
TRBV21-1	TRBJ1-2	-	-	CASSIYDRGCSGYTF	TGTGCCAGCAGCATCTATGACAGGGGTTGTAGTGGCTACACCTTC
TRBV10-3	TRBJ2-1	-	TRBD2	CAISPGLAGDEQFF	TGTGCCATCTCGCCGGGACTAGCGGGAGATGAGCAGTTCTTC
TRBV11-2	TRBJ1-4	-	-	CASSRQASNEKLFF	TGTGCCAGCAGCCGTCAGGCGAGTAATGAAAAACTGTTTTTT
TRBV5-4	TRBJ1-3	-	-	CASSPEGGRDTIYF	TGTGCCAGCAGCCCTGAGGGAGGGAGAGACACCATATATTTT
TRBV5-1	TRBJ1-1	-	-	CASSLWAGNTEAFF	TGCGCCAGCAGCTTGTGGGCCGGGAACACTGAAGCTTTCTTT
TRBV4-2	TRBJ2-1	once	-	CASSQEERLVGDNEQFF	TGTGCCAGCAGCCAAGAAGAGAGACTAGTAGGGGACAATGAGCAGTTCTTC
TRBV19	TRBJ2-5	-	-	CASTPRRGETQYF	TGTGCCAGTACCCCTCGGAGAGGGGAGACCCAGTACTTC
TRBV19	TRBJ1-2	-	-	CASSMGGGYGYTF	TGTGCCAGTAGTATGGGAGGGGGCTATGGCTACACCTTC
TRBV6-5	TRBJ1-2	-	-	CASRKKEFIPDGYTF	TGTGCCAGCAGAAAGAAGGAGTTCATCCCAGATGGCTACACCTTC
TRBV28	TRBJ2-3	-	TRBD2	CASNKYPGLAGFAQYF	TGTGCCAGCAACAAATATCCGGGACTAGCGGGATTTGCGCAGTATTTT
TRBV7-3	TRBJ1-2	-	TRBD1	CASSPDRSGYGYTF	TGTGCCAGCAGCCCGGACAGGAGCGGCTATGGCTACACCTTC
TRBV4-3	TRBJ1-1	-	-	CASSQVWSMNTEAFF	TGCGCCAGCAGCCAAGTTTGGAGCATGAACACTGAAGCTTTCTTT
TRBV27	TRBJ2-7	-	-	CASSLSSSAYEQYF	TGTGCCAGCAGTTTATCCTCCAGCGCCTACGAGCAGTACTTC
TRBV5-1	TRBJ2-7	-	TRBD2	CASSLTSGSYYEQYF	TGCGCCAGCAGCTTGACCAGCGGGAGTTACTACGAGCAGTACTTC
TRBV7-9	TRBJ2-5	-	-	CASSLVLQETQYF	TGTGCCAGCAGCTTAGTCCTCCAAGAGACCCAGTACTTC
TRBV27	TRBJ1-2	-	TRBD1	CASRLRGQGNPPMGYTF	TGTGCCAGCAGGTTGAGGGGACAGGGTAATCCACCCATGGGCTACACCTTC
TRBV19	TRBJ1-5	-	TRBD1	CASSIITGGGNQPQHF	TGTGCCAGTAGTATTATTACAGGGGGAGGCAATCAGCCCCAGCATTTT
TRBV19	TRBJ2-1	-	-	CASSISSPGSYNEQFF	TGTGCCAGTAGTATCTCCTCTCCCGGGAGCTACAATGAGCAGTTCTTC
TRBV7-9	TRBJ1-1	few	-	CASSLGTGNTEAFF	TGTGCCAGCAGCTTAGGAACGGGGAACACTGAAGCTTTCTTT
TRBV2	TRBJ2-1	-	TRBD1	CASTLDRDPYNEQFF	TGTGCCAGCACATTAGACAGGGACCCCTACAATGAGCAGTTCTTC
TRBV30	TRBJ2-5	-	-	CAWSAYRSFQETQYF	TGTGCCTGGAGTGCTTACAGGTCGTTTCAAGAGACCCAGTACTTC
TRBV15	TRBJ1-6	once	TRBD1	CATSRPGTGSYSPLHF	TGTGCCACCAGCAGGCCTGGGACAGGTTCTTATTCACCCCTCCACTTT
TRBV10-3	TRBJ2-3	-	TRBD2	CAISGLAGVGDTQYF	TGTGCCATCAGTGGACTAGCGGGAGTCGGAGATACGCAGTATTTT